The rows below give T cell receptor beta chains drawn from one sample of a study of T cells after yellow fever vaccination. MiXCR was run by TCRdb on the 5' RACE reads, yielding one entry per CDR3 protein. The data hold 250,000 or so distinct CDR3 sequences, with less than 9% observed a single time. This material consisted of CD4+ T cells sorted from PBMCs, taken 15 days after the yellow fever booster vaccination. Source of these receptors: a man aged 25 to 45 who received the YFV17D yellow fever vaccine. Each CDR3 is given with its conserved first and last residue. D genes are given only for firm matches. Only some rows state a clone size, as once, few, many or a class for expanded clones.

.	TRBV7-9	TRBJ1-2	.	TGTGCCAGCAGCTTAATGCTTGCAGGGAGCTATGGCTACACCTTC	CASSLMLAGSYGYTF
many	TRBV27	TRBJ2-3	.	TGTGCCAGCAGTAACGGGGGCCGGCAAGATACGCAGTATTTT	CASSNGGRQDTQYF
few	TRBV18	TRBJ2-7	TRBD1	TGTGCCAGCGCAGACAGGGTTCCCTACGAGCAGTACTTC	CASADRVPYEQYF
.	TRBV20-1	TRBJ2-1	.	TGCAGTGCTAGAGTTTCGGGGAGAGGAAATGAGCAGTTCTTC	CSARVSGRGNEQFF
few	TRBV7-2	TRBJ2-7	.	TGTGCCAGCCGTGGCGGAGGGAGCTCCTACGAGCAGTACTTC	CASRGGGSSYEQYF
many	TRBV7-2	TRBJ1-6	.	TGTGCCAGCAGCTCCAGCCTGGGCCCAGGAAATTCACCCCTCCACTTT	CASSSSLGPGNSPLHF
.	TRBV5-1	TRBJ2-2	.	TGCGCCAGCAGCTTGGGAGATCGTGCTCGCGGGGAGCTGTTTTTT	CASSLGDRARGELFF
.	TRBV20-1	TRBJ2-6	TRBD2	TGCAGTGCTAGAGACCCCCGGGGGGGATCTGGGGACAACGTCCTGACTTTC	CSARDPRGGSGDNVLTF
.	TRBV11-2	TRBJ2-1	TRBD2	TGTGCCAGCAGCTTAGCTTGGACTAGCGGCTACAATGAGCAGTTCTTC	CASSLAWTSGYNEQFF
many	TRBV2	TRBJ2-7	TRBD2	TGTGCCAGCACGCAGTTTCAGACTAGCGGGGCCTACGAGCAGTACTTC	CASTQFQTSGAYEQYF
few	TRBV11-2	TRBJ2-1	.	TGTGCCAGCAGCTTAGATCCCTCCGGTCTCAATGAGCAGTTCTTC	CASSLDPSGLNEQFF
.	TRBV3-1	TRBJ2-2	.	TGTGCCAGCAATTCCTTAGCGGCCCTGAACACCGGGGAGCTGTTTTTT	CASNSLAALNTGELFF
.	TRBV7-9	TRBJ2-1	.	TGTGCCAGCAGCTTAGCGCAGGGGGAGGGCCACAATGAGCAGTTCTTC	CASSLAQGEGHNEQFF
few	TRBV4-3	TRBJ2-3	TRBD1	TGCGCCAGCAGCCAGAAGTGGTGGGACAGGTCTAGCACAGATACGCAGTATTTT	CASSQKWWDRSSTDTQYF
.	TRBV12-3/TRBV12-4	TRBJ1-1	.	TGTGCCAGCATCCCAGCTTTCTTT	CASIPAFF
few	TRBV14	TRBJ1-1	.	TGTGCCAGCAGAACAAGCATGAACACTGAAGCTTTCTTT	CASRTSMNTEAFF
.	TRBV20-1	TRBJ2-7	TRBD1	TGCAGTGCAACCCGTGGGACAGGGGGTAGCTACGAGCAGTACTTC	CSATRGTGGSYEQYF
few	TRBV7-9	TRBJ2-1	TRBD2	TGTGCCAGCAGCTTAGGGGGGACTAACAATGAGCAGTTCTTC	CASSLGGTNNEQFF
many	TRBV5-1	TRBJ2-7	.	TGCGCCAGCAGCGCGGAGAACTCCTACGAGCAGTACTTC	CASSAENSYEQYF
.	TRBV7-9	TRBJ1-6	TRBD1	TGTGCCAGCAGCCTTGAAGGACAGGTCGCGCCCCTCCACTTT	CASSLEGQVAPLHF
few	TRBV5-1	TRBJ2-5	.	TGCGCCAGCAGCTTGGACGGGACTCGTCAAGAGACCCAGTACTTC	CASSLDGTRQETQYF
many	TRBV7-2	TRBJ1-5	.	TGTGCCAGCGGACTGAGCGAGGGAGTACCCCAGCATTTT	CASGLSEGVPQHF
few	TRBV7-2	TRBJ1-2	.	TGTGCCAGCAGCCCCCCCGGCCCCGGCTACACCTTC	CASSPPGPGYTF